These 12 T cell receptor beta chains share one sample of origin, sequenced in a study of post-analysis software for immune sequencing data. Findings and limits, study-wide: Relative to controls, patients had several TRBV segments at higher frequency, with TRBV5-6, TRBV5-1 and TRBV20-1 among these.

Libraries were made from TCR beta cDNA, and they carried unique molecular identifiers. MiXCR was run by TCRdb on the PCR reads, yielding one entry per CDR3 protein. The repertoire holds about 820,000 distinct CDR3 sequences, roughly 50% seen once, with around 4.5% in the top ten. Their specific antigens are unknown. The sequenced sample was blood. The receptors come from a girl between 10 and 17 years old with multiple sclerosis.

This sequence joins TRBV3-1 and TRBJ2-1; D may match TRBD1 or TRBD2 (6 bases each). V was cut by 4 bases and J by 4 bases, with 17 bases left in between. The germline gives CDR1 LGHDT, CDR2 YNNKEL (reference sequence). There are 16 residues in the CDR3. The CDR3 coding sequence is TGTGCCAGCAGCCCGGGGGCCCAGCCCCCTTACAATGAGCAGTTCTTC. Protein product: CASSPGAQPPYNEQFF.

The chain links TRBV7-2 to TRBJ2-5; a weak D match, TRBD1 (6 bases). The V and J ends lost 2 bases and 5 bases respectively, with 24 bases between them. This CDR3 is 18 amino acids long. The germline CDR1 and CDR2 sequences are SGHTA and FQGNSA. The CDR3 here is CASSLRSRTPSRGETQYF. The CDR3 DNA reads TGTGCCAGCAGCTTAAGATCCAGGACTCCGTCTAGGGGGGAGACCCAGTACTTC.

This clonotype showed up just a few times. The V and J genes are TRBV20-1 and TRBJ2-3; 8 nucleotides line up with TRBD2. Germline loops: CDR1 DFQATT, CDR2 SNEGSKA (reference sequence). The CDR3 sequence is 15 residues long. The V gene end was trimmed by 6 bases and the J gene end by 6 bases; junction bases not matched to a gene: 14. The CDR3 protein is CSATGGPGKADTQYF. In DNA form, the CDR3 reads TGCAGTGCAACGGGGGGGCCTGGAAAGGCGGATACGCAGTATTTT.

The chain has TRBV20-1 and TRBJ2-1; perhaps TRBD2 as D (6 bases). Per the germline V gene, CDR1 is DFQATT and CDR2 is SNEGSKA (reference sequence). The CDR3 spans 14 residues. Trimming shortened V by 5 bases and J by 0 bases, and 11 bases separated the two germline ends. The CDR3 nucleotides are TGCAGTGCTTCGGGACTCAACTCCTACAATGAGCAGTTCTTC. It is translated as CSASGLNSYNEQFF.

The chain combines TRBV20-1 with TRBJ1-2, with D possibly being TRBD1 (6 bases). The V gene's germline CDR1 is DFQATT and CDR2 SNEGSKA (reference sequence). This CDR3 has 13 residues. The V gene lost 3 bases and the J gene lost 12 bases, with 20 bases spanning the gap. CDR3 in DNA: TGCAGTGCTAGCCCCCCGAGGGGGGGATCGGACACCTTC. Translation: CSASPPRGGSDTF.

This clonotype was seen just once. The chain is built from TRBV15 and TRBJ2-7; no clear D gene. The CDR3 loop spans 13 amino acids. CDR1 and CDR2 (germline): LNHNV, YYDKDF (reference sequence). Deletions cut 5 bases from V and 3 bases from J, with 11 bases between. The CDR3 loop is CATSFDPDYEQYF. In DNA, the CDR3 is TGTGCCACCAGCTTCGACCCTGACTACGAGCAGTACTTC.

Worth noting for this clonotype: A junction boundary mismatches the germline segment, possibly from a read error. J is TRBJ2-4 and V is TRBV12-3 or TRBV12-4; TRBD2 matches 12 bases. CDR3 length equals 15 residues. CDR3 protein: CASSLAGGPKFTQYF. In DNA, the CDR3 is TGTGCCAGCAGTCTAGCGGGAGGGCCGAAGTTTACCCAGTACTTC.

Only a few counts were recorded for this clonotype. The CDR3 loop is CSARRTGSYEQYF. The CDR3 DNA follows: TGCAGTGCTAGAAGGACAGGCTCCTACGAGCAGTACTTC. This sequence joins TRBV20-1 and TRBJ2-7; 7 nucleotides agree with TRBD1. Germline trimming cut 2 bases from V and 0 bases from J; bases unmatched to any gene: 1. The CDR3 has 13 amino acids. Germline assignment: CDR1 DFQATT and CDR2 SNEGSKA (reference sequence).

The J gene is TRBJ2-7, the V gene TRBV29-1; possible D gene TRBD2, 6 bases. CDR1 and CDR2 (germline): SQVTM, ANQGSEA. The CDR3 is 13 residues long. The V end lost 4 bases, the J end lost 3 bases, and 13 bases lay between the germline ends. DNA of the CDR3: TGCAGCGTTGGGAGGACTACCTTCTACGAGCAGTACTTC. It is translated as CSVGRTTFYEQYF.

This chain's CDR3 is CASSHLLAGLTDTQYF. In DNA, the CDR3 is TGTGCCAGCAGCCACCTACTAGCGGGACTCACAGATACGCAGTATTTT. V usage is TRBV14 and J usage is TRBJ2-3; the match to TRBD2 covers 10 bases. The V and J ends lost 3 bases and 2 bases, in that order; junction bases with no gene match: 5. This CDR3 is built from 16 residues. Germline V gene sequence: CDR1 SGHDN, CDR2 FVKESK.

CDR3 sequence reads: CATSRGPDQETQYF. The CDR3 DNA reads as TGTGCCACCAGCAGGGGACCGGACCAAGAGACCCAGTACTTC. This chain joins TRBV15 and TRBJ2-5; either TRBD1 or TRBD2 may supply D (5 bases each). Germline lookup yields CDR1 LNHNV and CDR2 YYDKDF (reference sequence). Trimming shortened V by 3 bases and J by 0 bases, and 8 bases separated the two germline ends. CDR3 size: 14 residues.

J is TRBJ1-3 and V is TRBV18; 9 nucleotides line up with TRBD1. This CDR3 contains 16 residues. V shed 2 bases, J shed 4 bases, and the junction held 6 bases outside the gene matches. Germline CDR1 reads KGHSH; CDR2 reads LQKENI. The chain's CDR3 is CASSPGTGSSGNTIYF. CDR3 bases: TGTGCCAGCTCACCAGGGACAGGGTCATCAGGAAACACCATATATTTT.